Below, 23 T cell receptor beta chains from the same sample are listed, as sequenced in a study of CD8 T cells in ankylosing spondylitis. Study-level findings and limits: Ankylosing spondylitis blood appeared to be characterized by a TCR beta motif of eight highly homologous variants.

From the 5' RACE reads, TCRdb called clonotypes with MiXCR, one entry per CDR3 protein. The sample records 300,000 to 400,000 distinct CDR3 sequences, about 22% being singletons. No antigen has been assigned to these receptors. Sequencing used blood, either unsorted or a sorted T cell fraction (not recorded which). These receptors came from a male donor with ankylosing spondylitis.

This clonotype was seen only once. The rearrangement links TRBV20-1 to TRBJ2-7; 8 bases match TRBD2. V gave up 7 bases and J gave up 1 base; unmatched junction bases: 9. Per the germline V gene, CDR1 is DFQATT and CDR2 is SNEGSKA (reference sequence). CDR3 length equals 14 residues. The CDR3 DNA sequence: TGCAGTGGAGGGTCTGCGGGAGGATCCTACGAGCAGTACTTC. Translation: CSGGSAGGSYEQYF.

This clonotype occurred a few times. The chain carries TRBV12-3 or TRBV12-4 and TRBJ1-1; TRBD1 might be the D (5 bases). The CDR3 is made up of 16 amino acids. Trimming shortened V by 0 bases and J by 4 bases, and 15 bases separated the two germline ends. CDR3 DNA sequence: TGTGCCAGCAGTTTAGCCCTGGGGGGGAGCGGCACTGAAGCTTTCTTT. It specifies CASSLALGGSGTEAFF.

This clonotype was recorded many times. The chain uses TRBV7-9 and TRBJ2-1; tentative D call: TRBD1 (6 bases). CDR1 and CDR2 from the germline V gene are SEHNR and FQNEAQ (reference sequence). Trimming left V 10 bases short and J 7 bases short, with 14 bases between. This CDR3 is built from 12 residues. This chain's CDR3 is CAIFTGTNEQFF. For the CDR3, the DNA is TGTGCCATTTTTACAGGGACGAATGAGCAGTTCTTC.

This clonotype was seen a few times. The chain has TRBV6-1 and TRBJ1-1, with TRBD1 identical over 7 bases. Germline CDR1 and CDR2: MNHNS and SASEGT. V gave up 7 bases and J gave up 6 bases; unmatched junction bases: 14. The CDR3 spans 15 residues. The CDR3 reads CASNLRDSITSEAFF. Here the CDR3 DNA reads TGTGCCAGCAACCTCCGGGACAGCATAACCTCTGAAGCTTTCTTT.

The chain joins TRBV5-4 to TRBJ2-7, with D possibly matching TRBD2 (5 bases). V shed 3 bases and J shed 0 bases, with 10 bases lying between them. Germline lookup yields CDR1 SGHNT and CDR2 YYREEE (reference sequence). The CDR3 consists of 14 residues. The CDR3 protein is CASSSFSASYEQYF. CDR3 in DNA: TGTGCCAGCAGCTCCTTTAGCGCCTCCTACGAGCAGTACTTC.

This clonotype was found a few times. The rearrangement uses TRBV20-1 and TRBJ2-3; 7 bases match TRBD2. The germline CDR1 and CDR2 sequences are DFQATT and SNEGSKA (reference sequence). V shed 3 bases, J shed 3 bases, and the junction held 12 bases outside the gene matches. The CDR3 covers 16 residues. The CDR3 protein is CSASGGLAAATDTQYF. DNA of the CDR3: TGCAGTGCTAGTGGGGGTCTAGCGGCGGCAACAGATACGCAGTATTTT.

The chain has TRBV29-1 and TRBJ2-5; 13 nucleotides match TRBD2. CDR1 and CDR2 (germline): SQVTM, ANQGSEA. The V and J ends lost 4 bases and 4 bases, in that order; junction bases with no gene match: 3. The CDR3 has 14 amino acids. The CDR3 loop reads CSVAGLAGRETQYF. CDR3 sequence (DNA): TGCAGCGTTGCGGGACTAGCGGGAAGAGAGACCCAGTACTTC.

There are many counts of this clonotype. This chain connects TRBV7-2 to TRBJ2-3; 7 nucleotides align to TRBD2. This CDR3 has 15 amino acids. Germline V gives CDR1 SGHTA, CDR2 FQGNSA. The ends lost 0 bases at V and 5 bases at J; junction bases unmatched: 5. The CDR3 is CASSLAGGRVDTQYF. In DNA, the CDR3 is TGTGCCAGCAGCTTAGCGGGAGGGCGGGTAGATACGCAGTATTTT. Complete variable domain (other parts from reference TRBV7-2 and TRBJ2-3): GAGVSQSPSNKVTEKGKDVELRCDPISGHTALYWYRQSLGQGLEFLIYFQGNSAPDKSGLPSDRFSAERTGGSVSTLTIQRTQQEDSAVYLCASSLAGGRVDTQYFGPGTRLTVL.

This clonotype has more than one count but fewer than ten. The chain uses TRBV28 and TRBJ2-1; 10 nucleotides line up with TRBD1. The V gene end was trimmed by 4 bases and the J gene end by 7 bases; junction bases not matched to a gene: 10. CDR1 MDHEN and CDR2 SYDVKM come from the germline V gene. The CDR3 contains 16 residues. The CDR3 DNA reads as TGTGCCAGCAGTTCCCGCAGGGGGACAGGGGAGAATGAGCAGTTCTTC. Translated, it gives CASSSRRGTGENEQFF.

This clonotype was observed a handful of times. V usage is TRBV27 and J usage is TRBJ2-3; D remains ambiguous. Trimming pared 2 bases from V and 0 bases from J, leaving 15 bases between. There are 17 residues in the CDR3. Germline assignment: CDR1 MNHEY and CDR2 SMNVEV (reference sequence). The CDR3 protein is CASSLTGGGSSTDTQYF. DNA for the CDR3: TGTGCCAGCAGTTTAACGGGTGGCGGATCTAGCACAGATACGCAGTATTTT.

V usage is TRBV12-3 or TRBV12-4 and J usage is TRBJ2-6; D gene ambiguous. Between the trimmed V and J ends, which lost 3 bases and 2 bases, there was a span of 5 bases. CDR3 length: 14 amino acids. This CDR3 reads CASSFQAGANVLTF. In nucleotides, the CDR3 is TGTGCCAGCAGTTTTCAGGCTGGGGCCAACGTCCTGACTTTC.

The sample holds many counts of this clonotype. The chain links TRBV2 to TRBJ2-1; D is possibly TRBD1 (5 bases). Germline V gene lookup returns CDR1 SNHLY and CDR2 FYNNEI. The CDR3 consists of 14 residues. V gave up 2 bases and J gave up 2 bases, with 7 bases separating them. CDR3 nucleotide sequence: TGTGCCAGCAGTGAACAGGGTCCCTACAATGAGCAGTTCTTC. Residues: CASSEQGPYNEQFF.

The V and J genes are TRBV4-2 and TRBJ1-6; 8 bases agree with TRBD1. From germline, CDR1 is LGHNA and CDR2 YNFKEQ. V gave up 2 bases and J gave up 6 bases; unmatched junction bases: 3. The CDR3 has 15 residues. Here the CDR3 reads CASSQWTGTNSPLHF. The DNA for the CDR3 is TGTGCCAGCAGCCAATGGACAGGGACTAATTCACCCCTCCACTTT.

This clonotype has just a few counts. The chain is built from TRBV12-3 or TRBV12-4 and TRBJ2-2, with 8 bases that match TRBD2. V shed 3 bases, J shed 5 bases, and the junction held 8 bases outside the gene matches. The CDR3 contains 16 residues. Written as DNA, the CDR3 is TGTGCCAGCAGTTTTGCGGGGGGTAGCGGAACCGGGGAGCTGTTTTTT. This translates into CASSFAGGSGTGELFF.

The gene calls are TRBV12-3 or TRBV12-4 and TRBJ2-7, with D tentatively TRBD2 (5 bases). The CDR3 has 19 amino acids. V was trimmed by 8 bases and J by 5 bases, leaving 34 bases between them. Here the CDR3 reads CASLSDLSSVGVGRHEQYF. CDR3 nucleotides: TGTGCCAGCCTTTCGGATCTGTCGTCGGTGGGAGTAGGAAGACACGAGCAGTACTTC.

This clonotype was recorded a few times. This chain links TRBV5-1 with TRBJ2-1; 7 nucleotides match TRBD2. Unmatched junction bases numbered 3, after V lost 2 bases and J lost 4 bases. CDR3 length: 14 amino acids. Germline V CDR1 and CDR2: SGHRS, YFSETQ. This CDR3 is CASSFGGGYNEQFF. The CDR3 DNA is TGCGCCAGCAGCTTTGGGGGGGGATACAATGAGCAGTTCTTC.

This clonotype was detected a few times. The CDR3 reads CASSYGWSQETQYF. The DNA of the CDR3 is TGTGCCAGCAGTTACGGCTGGAGCCAAGAGACCCAGTACTTC. The chain combines TRBV6-5 with TRBJ2-5; D is uncertain. CDR3 size: 14 residues. The V end was cut by 2 bases, the J end by 1 base, with 8 bases between. The germline V gene has CDR1 MNHEY and CDR2 SVGAGI.

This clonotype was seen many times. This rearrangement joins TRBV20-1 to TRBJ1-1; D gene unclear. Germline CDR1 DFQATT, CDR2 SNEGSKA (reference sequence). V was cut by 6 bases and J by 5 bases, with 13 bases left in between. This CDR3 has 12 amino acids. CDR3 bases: TGCAGTGCGGCTGGGGAATGGACTGAAGCTTTCTTT. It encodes CSAAGEWTEAFF.

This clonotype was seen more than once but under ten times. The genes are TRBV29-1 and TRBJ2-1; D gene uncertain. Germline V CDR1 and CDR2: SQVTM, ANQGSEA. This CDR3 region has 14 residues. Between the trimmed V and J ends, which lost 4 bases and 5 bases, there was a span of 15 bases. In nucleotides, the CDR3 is TGCAGCGTTGTGTGGCGAGCCCCCGACAATGAGCAGTTCTTC. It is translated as CSVVWRAPDNEQFF.

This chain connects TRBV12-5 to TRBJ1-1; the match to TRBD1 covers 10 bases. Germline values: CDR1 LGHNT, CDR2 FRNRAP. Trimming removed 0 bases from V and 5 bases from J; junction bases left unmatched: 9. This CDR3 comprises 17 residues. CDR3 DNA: TGTGCTAGTGGTTTGGTCCCGGGACAGGGGAATAGGACTGAAGCTTTCTTT. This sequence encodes CASGLVPGQGNRTEAFF.

The CDR3 sequence: CASSFSRQGAYGYTF. Written as DNA, the CDR3 is TGCGCCAGCAGCTTCAGCCGACAGGGTGCCTATGGCTACACCTTC. V is TRBV5-1 and J is TRBJ1-2, with 7 nucleotides matching TRBD1. Germline assignment: CDR1 SGHRS and CDR2 YFSETQ. The junction had 8 bases not matched to a gene; V was cut back by 2 bases and J by 4 bases. The CDR3 length is 15 residues.

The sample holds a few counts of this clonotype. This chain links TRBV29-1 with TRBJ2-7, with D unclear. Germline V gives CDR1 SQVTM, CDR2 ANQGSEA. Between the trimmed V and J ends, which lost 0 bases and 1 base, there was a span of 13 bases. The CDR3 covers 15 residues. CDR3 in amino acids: CSVEDPDQTSYEQYF. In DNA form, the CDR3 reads TGCAGCGTTGAAGACCCGGACCAAACTTCCTACGAGCAGTACTTC.

CDR3 sequence reads: CASSLEGMGTGELFF. In nucleotides, the CDR3 is TGCGCCAGCAGCTTGGAGGGGATGGGAACCGGGGAGCTGTTTTTT. This rearrangement joins TRBV5-1 to TRBJ2-2; TRBD1 is a possible D gene (5 bases). Germline CDR1 and CDR2: SGHRS and YFSETQ. The germline V and J ends were trimmed by 0 bases and 5 bases, with 11 bases remaining between them. The CDR3 extends over 15 amino acids.